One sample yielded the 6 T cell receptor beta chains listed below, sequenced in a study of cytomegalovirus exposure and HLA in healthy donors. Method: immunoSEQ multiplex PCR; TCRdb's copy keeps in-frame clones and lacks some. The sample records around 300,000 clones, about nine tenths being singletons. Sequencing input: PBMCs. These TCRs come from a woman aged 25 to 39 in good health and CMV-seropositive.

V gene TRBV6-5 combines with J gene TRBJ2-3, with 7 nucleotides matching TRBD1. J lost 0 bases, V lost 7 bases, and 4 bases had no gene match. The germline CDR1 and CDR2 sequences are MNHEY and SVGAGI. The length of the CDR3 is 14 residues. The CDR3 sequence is CASTRDRSTDTQYF. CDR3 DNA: TGTGCCAGCACTAGGGACAGAAGCACAGATACGCAGTATTTT.

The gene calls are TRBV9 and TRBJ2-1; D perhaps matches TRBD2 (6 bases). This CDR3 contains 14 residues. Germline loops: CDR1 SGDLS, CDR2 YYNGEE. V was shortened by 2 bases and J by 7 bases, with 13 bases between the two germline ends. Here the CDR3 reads CASSVRGGKNEQFF. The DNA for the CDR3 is TGTGCCAGCAGCGTCCGTGGCGGGAAAAATGAGCAGTTCTTC.

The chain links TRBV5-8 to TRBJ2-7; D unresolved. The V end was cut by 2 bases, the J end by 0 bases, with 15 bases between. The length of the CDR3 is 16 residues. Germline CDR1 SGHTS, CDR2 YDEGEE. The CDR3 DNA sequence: TGTGCCAGCAGCTTTCTAATGACACCTCGCTCCTACGAGCAGTACTTC. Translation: CASSFLMTPRSYEQYF. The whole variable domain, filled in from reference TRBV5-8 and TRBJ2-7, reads EAGVTQSPTHLIKTRGQQATLRCSPISGHTSVYWYQQALGLGLQFLLWYDEGEERNRGNFPPRFSGRQFPNYSSELNVNALELEDSALYLCASSFLMTPRSYEQYFGPGTRLTVT.

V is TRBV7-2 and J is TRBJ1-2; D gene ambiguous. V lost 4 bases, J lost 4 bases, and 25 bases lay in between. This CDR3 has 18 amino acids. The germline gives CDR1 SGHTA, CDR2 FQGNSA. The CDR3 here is CASSSSSTVQRPFYGYTF. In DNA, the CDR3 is TGTGCCAGCAGCTCAAGCAGTACAGTACAGAGACCCTTCTATGGCTACACCTTC.

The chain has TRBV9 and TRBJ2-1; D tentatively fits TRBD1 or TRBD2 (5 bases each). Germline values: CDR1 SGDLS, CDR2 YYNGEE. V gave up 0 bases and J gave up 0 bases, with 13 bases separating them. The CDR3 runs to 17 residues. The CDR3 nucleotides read TGTGCCAGCAGCGTAGAGTGGGACGCCAGCTCCTACAATGAGCAGTTCTTC. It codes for CASSVEWDASSYNEQFF.

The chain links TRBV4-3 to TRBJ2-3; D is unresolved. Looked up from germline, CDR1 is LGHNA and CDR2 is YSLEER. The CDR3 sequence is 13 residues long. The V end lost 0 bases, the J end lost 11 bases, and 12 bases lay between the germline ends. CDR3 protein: CASSQDRDLGQYF. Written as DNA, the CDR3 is TGCGCCAGCAGCCAAGATAGGGATCTGGGGCAGTATTTT.